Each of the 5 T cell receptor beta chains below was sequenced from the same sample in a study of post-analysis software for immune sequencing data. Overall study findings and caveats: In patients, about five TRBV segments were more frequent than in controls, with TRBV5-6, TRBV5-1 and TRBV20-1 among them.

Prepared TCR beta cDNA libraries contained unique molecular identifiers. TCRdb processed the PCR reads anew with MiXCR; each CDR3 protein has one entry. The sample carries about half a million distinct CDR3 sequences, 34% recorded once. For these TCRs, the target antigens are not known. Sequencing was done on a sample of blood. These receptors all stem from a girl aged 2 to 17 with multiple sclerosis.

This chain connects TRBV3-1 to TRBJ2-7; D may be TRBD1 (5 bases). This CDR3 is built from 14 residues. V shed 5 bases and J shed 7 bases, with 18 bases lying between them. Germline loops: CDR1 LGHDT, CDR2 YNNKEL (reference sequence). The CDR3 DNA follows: TGTGCCAGCAGCTTGGAAGGGGCTTTTGGAGAGCAGTACTTC. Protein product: CASSLEGAFGEQYF.

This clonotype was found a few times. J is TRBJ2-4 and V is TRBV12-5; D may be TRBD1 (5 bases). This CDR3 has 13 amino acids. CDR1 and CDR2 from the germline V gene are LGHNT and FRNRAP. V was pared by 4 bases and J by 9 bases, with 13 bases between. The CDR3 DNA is TGTGCTAGTGGTTCCTCATCCCAGGGCATTCAGTACTTC. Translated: CASGSSSQGIQYF.

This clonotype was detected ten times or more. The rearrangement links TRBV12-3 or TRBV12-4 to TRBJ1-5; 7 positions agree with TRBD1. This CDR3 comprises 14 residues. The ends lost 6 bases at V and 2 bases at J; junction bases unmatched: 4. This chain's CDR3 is CASRDGQGNQPQHF. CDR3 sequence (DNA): TGTGCCAGCAGAGACGGACAGGGCAATCAGCCCCAGCATTTT.

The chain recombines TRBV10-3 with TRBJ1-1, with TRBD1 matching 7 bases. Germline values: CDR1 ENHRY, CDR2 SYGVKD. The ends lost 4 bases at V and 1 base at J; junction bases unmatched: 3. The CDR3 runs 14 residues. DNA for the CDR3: TGTGCCATCAGTGTAGGGACAGCGAACACTGAAGCTTTCTTT. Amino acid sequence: CAISVGTANTEAFF.

CDR3 nucleotide sequence: TGCAGCGCCTGGACAGGGGGGACCGGGGAGCTGTTTTTT. It translates to CSAWTGGTGELFF. This sequence joins TRBV29-1 and TRBJ2-2; 10 bases line up with TRBD1. CDR1 SQVTM and CDR2 ANQGSEA come from the germline V gene. With 7 bases clipped from V and 5 bases from J, the junction kept 4 bases outside the gene matches. The CDR3 sequence is 13 residues long.